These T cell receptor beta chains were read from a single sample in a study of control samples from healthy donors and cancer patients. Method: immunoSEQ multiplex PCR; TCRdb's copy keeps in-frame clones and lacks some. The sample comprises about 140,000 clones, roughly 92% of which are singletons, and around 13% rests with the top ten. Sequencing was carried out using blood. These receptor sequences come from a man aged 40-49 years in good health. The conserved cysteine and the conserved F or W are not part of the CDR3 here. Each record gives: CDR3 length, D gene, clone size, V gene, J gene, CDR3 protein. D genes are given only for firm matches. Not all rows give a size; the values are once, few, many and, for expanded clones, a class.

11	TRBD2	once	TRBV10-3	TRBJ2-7	AISSGSVSEQY
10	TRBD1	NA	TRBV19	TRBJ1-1	ASSIADREAF
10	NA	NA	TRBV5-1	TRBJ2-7	ASSGQSYEQY
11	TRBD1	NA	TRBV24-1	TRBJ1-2	ATSDGTVYGYT
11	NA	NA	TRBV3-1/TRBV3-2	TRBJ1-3	ASSRTPQNTIY
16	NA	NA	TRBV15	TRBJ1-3	ATSPSVGGTWSGNTIY
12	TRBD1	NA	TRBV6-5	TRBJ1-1	ASSRGTGNTEAF
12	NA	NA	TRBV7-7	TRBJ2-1	ASSLSSLDNEQF
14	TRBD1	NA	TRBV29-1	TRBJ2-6	SVGKGAGAGANVLT
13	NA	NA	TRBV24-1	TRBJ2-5	ATSEPQGPQETQY
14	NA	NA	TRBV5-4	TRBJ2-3	ASSKAGRTSTDTQY
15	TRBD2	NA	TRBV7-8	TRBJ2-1	ASSLRVRTSHDNEQF
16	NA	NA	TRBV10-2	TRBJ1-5	ASSESLYGDTSNQPQH
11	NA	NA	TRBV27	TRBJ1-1	ASSHKGNTEAF
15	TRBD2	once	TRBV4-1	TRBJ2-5	ASSLGGGRLKQETQY
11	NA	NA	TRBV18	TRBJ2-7	ASSPRDTGEQY
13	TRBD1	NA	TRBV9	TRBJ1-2	ASSLQQGQNYGYT
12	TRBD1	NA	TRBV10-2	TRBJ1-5	ASSLTGGNQPQH
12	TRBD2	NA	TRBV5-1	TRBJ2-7	ASSSSSGSYEQY
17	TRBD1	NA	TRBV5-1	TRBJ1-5	ASSLAPGGPSGSNQPQH
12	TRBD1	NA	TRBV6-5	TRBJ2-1	ASSYDRGDNEQF